This T cell receptor beta chain was identified in a study of CD8 T cells in ankylosing spondylitis. General observations from the study: The study identified a TCR beta motif of roughly eight highly homologous variants that appeared characteristic of ankylosing spondylitis blood.

TCRdb fed the 5' RACE reads into MiXCR, producing one record per CDR3 protein. The sample records 200,000 to 250,000 distinct CDR3 sequences, approximately 7.4% being singletons. To note about this clonotype: Its matching antigen is unknown.

The V and J ends lost 3 bases and 15 bases respectively, with 28 bases between them. Germline values: CDR1 SGHKS, CDR2 YYEKEE (reference sequence). The CDR3 sequence is 16 residues long. The source is a male donor with ankylosing spondylitis. The sample consisted of blood, either unsorted or a sorted T cell fraction (not recorded which). This chain connects TRBV5-5 to TRBJ2-1; D may be TRBD2 (5 bases). CDR3 sequence: CASSSRTSQLVNELFF. CDR3 in DNA: TGTGCCAGCAGCTCCCGGACTTCCCAATTAGTCAATGAGTTGTTCTTC.